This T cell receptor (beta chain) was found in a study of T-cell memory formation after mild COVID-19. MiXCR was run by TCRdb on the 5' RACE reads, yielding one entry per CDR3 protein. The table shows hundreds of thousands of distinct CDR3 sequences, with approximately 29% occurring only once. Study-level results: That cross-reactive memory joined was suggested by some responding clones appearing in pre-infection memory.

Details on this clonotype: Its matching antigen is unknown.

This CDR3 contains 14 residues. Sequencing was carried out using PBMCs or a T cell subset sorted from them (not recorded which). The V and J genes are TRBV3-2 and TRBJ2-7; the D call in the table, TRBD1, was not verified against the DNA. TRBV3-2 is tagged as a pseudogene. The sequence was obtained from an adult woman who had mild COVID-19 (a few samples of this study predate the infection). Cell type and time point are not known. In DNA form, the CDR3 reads TGTGCCAGCAGCCAAGTGACCAGGGGTAAAGAGCAGTACTTC. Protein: CASSQVTRGKEQYF.